Each of the 7 T cell receptor beta chains below was sequenced from the same sample in a study of vaccination and CD4 T cells after COVID-19. Cultured CD4+ T-cell DNA underwent Oncomine TCR Beta short-read sequencing. TCRdb processed the PCR reads anew with MiXCR; each CDR3 protein has one entry. The top ten clones hold roughly a fifth of a sample with roughly 7,600 distinct CDR3 sequences, 20% to 25% of them seen once. Their specific antigens are unknown. Treatment noted: roughly 10-day PBMC culture with coronavirus spike peptide pools or control peptides (ViraFEST assay). The specimen was CD4+ T cells from blood, cultured in vitro, collected after SARS-CoV-2 vaccination. All receptors derive from a human donor who had recovered from COVID-19.

The chain couples TRBV5-1 to TRBJ1-2, with a possible D match to TRBD1 (5 bases). V shed 3 bases and J shed 4 bases, with 13 bases lying between them. This CDR3 has 14 residues. Germline V gene data show CDR1 as SGHRS and CDR2 as YFSETQ. CDR3 region: CASSSGGVVYGYTF. CDR3 nucleotides: TGCGCCAGCAGCTCTGGGGGGGTCGTCTATGGCTACACCTTC.

This clonotype appeared a few times. The V gene is TRBV19, the J gene TRBJ1-5, with 7 bases that match TRBD1. V shed 4 bases, J shed 3 bases, and the junction held 3 bases outside the gene matches. This CDR3 has 14 amino acids. Germline CDR1 LNHDA, CDR2 SQIVND (reference sequence). The DNA for the CDR3 is TGTGCCAGTAGTAACAGGGGCCTCAATCAGCCCCAGCATTTT. Its protein product is CASSNRGLNQPQHF.

The V call is TRBV2, the J call TRBJ1-1; 8 nucleotides match TRBD1. CDR3 size: 15 residues. From germline, CDR1 is SNHLY and CDR2 FYNNEI. V shed 8 bases and J 5 bases; nucleotides not matched to a gene: 13. This CDR3 is CASLGQGKIGTEAFF. CDR3 sequence (DNA): TGTGCCAGCCTAGGACAGGGAAAAATAGGGACTGAAGCTTTCTTT.

J is TRBJ2-1 and V is TRBV14, with 12 bases that match TRBD2. Germline CDR1 and CDR2: SGHDN and FVKESK. The CDR3 loop spans 14 amino acids. V was pared by 6 bases and J by 5 bases, with 2 bases of the junction left unmatched. The CDR3: CASRLAGGDNEQFF. CDR3 sequence (DNA): TGTGCCAGCAGGCTAGCGGGAGGGGACAATGAGCAGTTCTTC.

This clonotype is categorized as medium-sized. J is TRBJ2-6 and V is TRBV20-1; D not resolved. CDR1 DFQATT and CDR2 SNEGSKA come from the germline V gene (reference sequence). The V end was cut by 1 base, the J end by 0 bases, with 1 base between. The CDR3 spans 13 residues. CDR3 DNA: TGCAGTGCTAGAGGCTCTGGGGCCAACGTCCTGACTTTC. Its translation is CSARGSGANVLTF.

This clonotype was counted a few times. V gene TRBV20-1 combines with J gene TRBJ1-6; D gene uncertain. Germline CDR1 is DFQATT and CDR2 is SNEGSKA (reference sequence). Deletions cut 0 bases from V and 3 bases from J, with 12 bases between. The length of the CDR3 is 16 residues. The CDR3 region has the DNA TGCAGTGCTAGAGATTCCCGGGCCAACTATAATTCACCCCTCCACTTT. Protein sequence: CSARDSRANYNSPLHF.

In regard to this clonotype: Since a much larger clone is just one base distant, this may be a read error. This chain joins TRBV20-1 and TRBJ1-6; D not certain. CDR1 and CDR2 from the germline V gene are DFQATT and SNEGSKA (reference sequence). CDR3 length: 14 residues. The CDR3 DNA follows: TGCAGTGCTAGTCGGACGGGAAATAATTCACCCCCCCACTTT. As protein: CSASRTGNNSPPHF.